What follows are 8 T cell receptor beta chains derived from one specimen sequenced in a study of early T cells in non-severe SARS-CoV-2 infection. TCRdb itself ran the 5' RACE reads through MiXCR, one entry per CDR3 protein. The table includes 98,000 or so distinct CDR3 sequences, 9.5% to 11% detected once. Sequenced input: whole blood. The receptors were sampled from an adult who was a healthcare worker with PCR-confirmed SARS-CoV-2 infection or an uninfected control (not recorded which).

There are many counts of this clonotype. The V gene is TRBV29-1, the J gene TRBJ2-7; TRBD2 aligns across 7 bases. Germline-derived CDR1 and CDR2 are SQVTM and ANQGSEA. This CDR3 contains 17 residues. The V segment lost 5 bases and the J segment 3 bases; nucleotides outside the gene matches: 19. The CDR3 DNA is TGCAGCGTTAGTTCGGGAGGTAGCGGGCCGATCTTCTACGAGCAGTACTTC. Amino acid sequence: CSVSSGGSGPIFYEQYF.

In the case of this clonotype: No DNA is shown, since the ends of the CDR3 on it are uncertain; the CDR3 is the one TCRdb lists. The chain is built from TRBV21-1 and TRBJ2-7; the table's D call of TRBD1 was not tested on the DNA. TRBV21-1 is recorded as a pseudogene. Termini included, the CDR3 measures 17 amino acids. CDR3 amino acids: CASSKVGQGAFSYEQYF.

This clonotype was seen a few times. The J gene is TRBJ1-1, the V gene TRBV29-1; TRBD1 aligns across 8 bases. The V and J ends lost 4 bases and 0 bases, in that order; junction bases with no gene match: 4. Germline CDR1 reads SQVTM; CDR2 reads ANQGSEA. The CDR3 is made up of 14 amino acids. The CDR3 here is CSVAGTGMNTEAFF. The CDR3 DNA reads as TGCAGCGTTGCGGGGACAGGTATGAACACTGAAGCTTTCTTT.

This clonotype was picked up a small number of times. The rearrangement joins TRBV5-5 to TRBJ1-1; TRBD1 matches at 8 bases. Germline values: CDR1 SGHKS, CDR2 YYEKEE (reference sequence). V dropped 3 bases and J dropped 4; count of bases not matched to a gene: 8. There are 15 residues in the CDR3. The CDR3 region has the DNA TGTGCCAGCAGCTCGCCGGGACAGGTGAGCACTGAAGCTTTCTTT. It translates to CASSSPGQVSTEAFF.

The V and J genes are TRBV10-3 and TRBJ2-7, with 7 bases that match TRBD1. V lost 7 bases and J lost 1; bases outside the gene matches: 4. This CDR3 is 13 amino acids long. Germline lookup yields CDR1 ENHRY and CDR2 SYGVKD. CDR3 sequence reads: CAINPGQSYEQYF. Here the CDR3 DNA reads TGTGCCATCAACCCGGGACAGTCCTACGAGCAGTACTTC.

This clonotype was seen repeatedly, ten times or more. This chain joins TRBV7-2 and TRBJ2-2; D gene unclear. Looked up from germline, CDR1 is SGHTA and CDR2 is FQGNSA. This CDR3 spans 13 amino acids. Deletions cut 3 bases from V and 4 bases from J, with 6 bases between. The CDR3 nucleotides are TGTGCCAGCAGCTTGCAATCCACCGGGGAGCTGTTTTTT. Its protein is CASSLQSTGELFF.

The chain has TRBV28 and TRBJ2-7; D possibly corresponds to TRBD1 (5 bases). The germline V gene has CDR1 MDHEN and CDR2 SYDVKM. CDR3 length: 13 residues. Trimming took 3 bases from V and 2 from J, leaving 8 bases between them. As DNA, the CDR3 is TGTGCCAGCAGTTTCTCAGGGACCTACGAGCAGTACTTC. Translated, it gives CASSFSGTYEQYF.

CDR3 sequence: CASSPGTRAYEQYF. DNA for the CDR3: TGTGCCAGCAGTCCCGGGACGCGCGCCTACGAGCAGTACTTC. The chain uses TRBV6-6 and TRBJ2-7; possibly TRBD1 or TRBD2 for D (5 bases each). This CDR3 has 14 amino acids. CDR1 MNHNY and CDR2 SVGAGI come from the germline V gene (reference sequence). V shed 5 bases and J shed 2 bases, with 13 bases lying between them.